Each of the 30 T cell receptor beta chains below was sequenced from the same sample in a study of blood T cell repertoires in COVID-19. The table came from immunoSEQ multiplex PCR; TCRdb's copy has only in-frame clones and leaves some out. Here the sample spans fewer than 300,000 clones, roughly 90% being singletons. Sequences were obtained from peripheral blood. These receptors originate from a woman aged 30 to 39 with COVID-19, enrolled during active disease.

In nucleotides, the CDR3 is TGTGCCAGTAGTGCAAGGGACAGGGGTTGGGCTGAAGCTTTCTTT. Translation: CASSARDRGWAEAFF. The chain joins TRBV19 to TRBJ1-1, with TRBD1 matching over 10 bases. Germline V gives CDR1 LNHDA, CDR2 SQIVND (reference sequence). With V trimmed by 5 bases and J by 6 bases, 9 bases remained unmatched. The CDR3 length is 15 residues.

J is TRBJ1-1 and V is TRBV7-9; D call uncertain. In germline, CDR1 is SEHNR, CDR2 FQNEAQ (reference sequence). V lost 1 base, J lost 5 bases, and 8 bases lay in between. The CDR3 covers 13 residues. CDR3 DNA: TGTGCCAGCAGCTTAGAAGGCGGTACTGAAGCTTTCTTT. This codes for CASSLEGGTEAFF. Filled out from reference TRBV7-9 and TRBJ1-1, the complete variable domain reads DTGVSQNPRHKITKRGQNVTFRCDPISEHNRLYWYRQTLGQGPEFLTYFQNEAQLEKSRLLSDRFSAERPKGSFSTLEIQRTEQGDSAMYLCASSLEGGTEAFFGQGTRLTVV.

The V and J genes are TRBV30 and TRBJ1-1; a possible D gene is TRBD1 (6 bases). This CDR3 is 12 amino acids long. Between the trimmed V and J ends, which lost 4 bases and 1 base, there was a span of 7 bases. Germline-derived CDR1 and CDR2 are GTSNPN and SVGIG (reference sequence). The CDR3 here is CAWKTGNTEAFF. In DNA, the CDR3 is TGTGCCTGGAAGACAGGGAACACTGAAGCTTTCTTT. Variable domain in full (rest from reference TRBV30 and TRBJ1-1): SQTIHQWPATLVQPVGSPLSLECTVEGTSNPNLYWYRQAAGRGLQLLFYSVGIGQISSEVPQNLSASRPQDRQFILSSKKLLLSDSGFYLCAWKTGNTEAFFGQGTRLTVV.

The chain uses TRBV30 and TRBJ1-2, with 9 bases identical to TRBD1. Germline values: CDR1 GTSNPN, CDR2 SVGIG (reference sequence). V lost 8 bases and J lost 0; bases outside the gene matches: 7. CDR3 length equals 14 residues. The CDR3 loop is CAGTGTGTNYGYTF. CDR3 DNA sequence: TGTGCCGGAACCGGGACAGGGACTAACTATGGCTACACCTTC.

This rearrangement joins TRBV6-1 to TRBJ1-1; 7 bases map to TRBD1. Germline trimming cut 2 bases from V and 12 bases from J; bases unmatched to any gene: 9. The CDR3 sequence is 13 residues long. Germline CDR1 MNHNS, CDR2 SASEGT. The CDR3 region is CASSERQGRDPFF. DNA of the CDR3: TGTGCCAGCAGTGAAAGACAGGGACGGGATCCTTTCTTT.

The V gene is TRBV7-2, the J gene TRBJ1-2; 11 nucleotides align to TRBD1. The CDR3 has 15 amino acids. The V gene end was trimmed by 5 bases and the J gene end by 3 bases; junction bases not matched to a gene: 5. CDR1 SGHTA and CDR2 FQGNSA come from the germline V gene. In nucleotides, the CDR3 is TGTGCCAGCAGCCCCGGGACAGGGGGAGACTATGGCTACACCTTC. It yields the protein CASSPGTGGDYGYTF.

This sequence joins TRBV27 and TRBJ1-4; 7 positions match TRBD1. From germline, CDR1 is MNHEY and CDR2 SMNVEV (reference sequence). The CDR3 has 13 residues. The V gene end was trimmed by 5 bases and the J gene end by 7 bases; junction bases not matched to a gene: 4. DNA of the CDR3: TGTGCCAGCAGTGATTGGACAGGTGAAAAACTGTTTTTT. Its protein is CASSDWTGEKLFF.

This clone was detected once. V usage is TRBV6-5 and J usage is TRBJ1-1; 10 bases line up with TRBD1. V lost 6 bases and J lost 6; bases outside the gene matches: 10. The CDR3 consists of 15 residues. Germline loops: CDR1 MNHEY, CDR2 SVGAGI. The DNA for the CDR3 is TGTGCCAGCAGCCGACAGGGGGCAAGGGACGCTGAAGCTTTCTTT. Translation gives CASSRQGARDAEAFF.

J is TRBJ1-6 and V is TRBV5-6; 7 nucleotides match TRBD1. The germline V gene encodes CDR1 SGHDT and CDR2 YYEEEE. V lost 5 bases and J lost 10; bases outside the gene matches: 9. The CDR3 has 14 amino acids. The CDR3 DNA sequence: TGTGCCAGCAGTCTGGACAGGCTCGGCTCACCCCTCCACTTT. Amino acid sequence: CASSLDRLGSPLHF.

V usage is TRBV12-5 and J usage is TRBJ1-1; possibly TRBD1 for D (5 bases). The CDR3 loop spans 14 amino acids. The germline gives CDR1 LGHNT, CDR2 FRNRAP. The V and J ends lost 6 bases and 1 base respectively, with 12 bases between them. CDR3 protein: CASGPDKTNTEAFF. CDR3 DNA: TGTGCTAGTGGCCCGGACAAAACGAACACTGAAGCTTTCTTT.

The chain recombines TRBV9 with TRBJ2-1; 7 nucleotides align to TRBD2. Trimming took 4 bases from V and 6 from J; bases not matched to a gene: 10. From germline, CDR1 is SGDLS and CDR2 YYNGEE. This CDR3 is 15 amino acids long. CDR3 nucleotides: TGTGCCAGCAGCCTCCGGGTGGGAGGGTTCAATGAGCAGTTCTTC. Protein sequence: CASSLRVGGFNEQFF.

This chain connects TRBV5-1 to TRBJ2-7; 10 bases are shared with TRBD2. V shed 0 bases and J 2 bases; nucleotides not matched to a gene: 8. Per germline, CDR1 SGHRS and CDR2 YFSETQ. The CDR3 runs to 17 residues. The CDR3 nucleotides read TGCGCCAGCAGCTTGGCGCTAGCGGGAGACTGGGCCTACGAGCAGTACTTC. Its protein is CASSLALAGDWAYEQYF.

This clone is a singleton in its sample. The V call is TRBV7-8, the J call TRBJ1-5, with 8 nucleotides matching TRBD1. Trimming took 4 bases from V and 6 from J; bases not matched to a gene: 5. The CDR3 is 14 residues long. The germline V gene encodes CDR1 SGHVS and CDR2 FQNEAQ. The CDR3 nucleotides are TGTGCCAGCAGCTACCAGGGGGCAAGTCAGCCCCAGCATTTT. It yields the protein CASSYQGASQPQHF.

The chain couples TRBV28 to TRBJ2-7; 9 nucleotides agree with TRBD2. CDR1 and CDR2 (germline): MDHEN, SYDVKM. The ends lost 1 base at V and 4 bases at J; junction bases unmatched: 5. The CDR3 contains 15 residues. The CDR3 spells CASSLFVAGGYEQYF. The CDR3 DNA is TGTGCCAGCAGTTTATTCGTGGCGGGAGGGTACGAGCAGTACTTC.

This chain connects TRBV19 to TRBJ1-5, with a weak D call TRBD1 (6 bases). Trimming removed 10 bases at V and 0 bases at J, with 16 bases between. In germline, CDR1 is LNHDA, CDR2 SQIVND (reference sequence). The CDR3 length is 15 residues. CDR3 amino acids: CATLPRDISNQPQHF. The CDR3 region has the DNA TGTGCCACTCTTCCTCGGGACATTAGCAATCAGCCCCAGCATTTT.

This clone was seen just once. The chain links TRBV5-6 to TRBJ1-2; possibly TRBD1 for D (6 bases). V dropped 4 bases and J dropped 2 bases, with 9 bases sitting between them. The germline V gene encodes CDR1 SGHDT and CDR2 YYEEEE. This CDR3 comprises 13 residues. CDR3: CASSGGQNYGYTF. CDR3 DNA sequence: TGTGCCAGCAGCGGCGGACAGAACTATGGCTACACCTTC.

This chain connects TRBV6-5 to TRBJ2-2; 11 bases align to TRBD2. CDR1 and CDR2 from the germline V gene are MNHEY and SVGAGI. Trimming at V came to 4 bases and at J to 4 bases, leaving 5 bases not matched to a gene. CDR3 length: 16 amino acids. In DNA, the CDR3 is TGTGCCAGCAGTTTACTAGCGGGAGATCCCACCGGGGAGCTGTTTTTT. It codes for CASSLLAGDPTGELFF.

The J gene is TRBJ2-1, the V gene TRBV7-9; D is uncertain. The CDR3 is made up of 17 amino acids. Germline V lookup: CDR1 SEHNR, CDR2 FQNEAQ (reference sequence). The V gene lost 4 bases and the J gene lost 2 bases, with 18 bases spanning the gap. CDR3 residues: CASSSIIRTLTYNEQFF. The CDR3 DNA reads TGTGCCAGCAGCTCTATAATTCGAACCCTAACCTACAATGAGCAGTTCTTC.

CDR3 DNA sequence: TGTGCCAGCAGCTTAGGGGGACAGGGTAATTCACCCCTCCACTTT. Its translation: CASSLGGQGNSPLHF. This rearrangement joins TRBV7-3 to TRBJ1-6; 9 bases match TRBD1. The CDR3 has 15 residues. The V and J ends lost 2 bases and 6 bases, in that order; junction bases with no gene match: 2. From germline, CDR1 is SGHTA and CDR2 FQGTGA.

The chain combines TRBV6-5 with TRBJ2-7; the D gene is possibly TRBD1 (6 bases). V dropped 6 bases and J dropped 7 bases, with 19 bases sitting between them. The CDR3 covers 14 residues. Germline V gene lookup returns CDR1 MNHEY and CDR2 SVGAGI. The CDR3 DNA reads TGTGCCAGCAGGACAGGCCAAGGTGTTGGGGAGCAGTACTTC. Translating it yields CASRTGQGVGEQYF.

In its sample, this clone was seen once. J is TRBJ1-2 and V is TRBV3-1 (or the pseudogene TRBV3-2); perhaps TRBD1 as D (6 bases). V lost 4 bases, J lost 3 bases, and 9 bases lay in between. Germline V lookup: CDR1 LGHDT, CDR2 YNNKEL (reference sequence). CDR3 length: 13 residues. CDR3 DNA: TGTGCCAGCAGCCGTGGGGGCGACTATGGCTACACCTTC. Its protein product is CASSRGGDYGYTF.

The chain employs TRBV7-2 and TRBJ2-7; 8 bases agree with TRBD2. The CDR3 is made up of 17 amino acids. Germline V gives CDR1 SGHTA, CDR2 FQGNSA. V gave up 5 bases and J gave up 1 base; unmatched junction bases: 13. Here the CDR3 reads CASSPYGGREASYEQYF. CDR3 in DNA: TGTGCCAGCAGCCCCTATGGTGGGCGGGAGGCTTCCTACGAGCAGTACTTC.

This sequence joins TRBV4-1 and TRBJ2-5, with a tentative D call TRBD1 (5 bases). In germline, CDR1 is MGHRA, CDR2 YSYEKL. V was shortened by 3 bases and J by 3 bases, with 14 bases between the two germline ends. The CDR3 is 15 residues long. The CDR3 reads CASSHGDRAKETQYF. The CDR3 DNA reads TGCGCCAGCAGCCATGGAGACAGAGCTAAAGAGACCCAGTACTTC.

The V gene is TRBV5-1, the J gene TRBJ1-3; maybe TRBD1 (6 bases). V gave up 4 bases and J gave up 8 bases, with 16 bases separating them. The CDR3 consists of 14 residues. CDR1 and CDR2 (germline): SGHRS, YFSETQ. CDR3 bases: TGCGCCAGCAGCCCGATAGACAGGCCCCACACCATATATTTT. Translating it yields CASSPIDRPHTIYF. Using reference TRBV5-1 and TRBJ1-3 for the parts outside the CDR3, the full variable domain is KAGVTQTPRYLIKTRGQQVTLSCSPISGHRSVSWYQQTPGQGLQFLFEYFSETQRNKGNFPGRFSGRQFSNSRSEMNVSTLELGDSALYLCASSPIDRPHTIYFGEGSWLTVV.

The chain couples TRBV28 to TRBJ1-4; D not certain. The CDR3 runs 12 residues. Germline CDR1 is MDHEN and CDR2 is SYDVKM. V lost 8 bases and J 10 bases, leaving 14 bases between the germline ends. CDR3 in DNA: TGTGCCAGCCGTCCCCAACACCCAAAACTGTTTTTT. This sequence encodes CASRPQHPKLFF.

This chain connects TRBV27 to TRBJ2-7; weak D call: TRBD2 (6 bases). The V end was cut by 6 bases, the J end by 4 bases, with 19 bases between. The CDR3 spans 15 residues. CDR1 MNHEY and CDR2 SMNVEV come from the germline V gene (reference sequence). In DNA form, the CDR3 reads TGTGCCAGCAGCGCCCCGGGGGAAGGACGGTACGAGCAGTACTTC. Translating it yields CASSAPGEGRYEQYF.

The genes are TRBV5-6 and TRBJ2-7, with 8 bases fitting TRBD1. The CDR3 length is 15 residues. Trimming at V came to 4 bases and at J to 0 bases, leaving 6 bases not matched to a gene. Germline assignment: CDR1 SGHDT and CDR2 YYEEEE. The CDR3 coding sequence is TGTGCCAGCAGCGGTGGACAGGGACCCTCCTACGAGCAGTACTTC. Amino acids: CASSGGQGPSYEQYF.

The chain employs TRBV5-1 and TRBJ2-7; the D is unclear. Trimming took off 1 base at V and 0 bases at J, with 8 bases between the two ends. This CDR3 is built from 14 residues. The V gene's germline CDR1 is SGHRS and CDR2 YFSETQ. This CDR3 reads CASSLSWSSYEQYF. The CDR3 nucleotides read TGCGCCAGCAGCTTGAGCTGGAGCTCCTACGAGCAGTACTTC.

This chain links TRBV28 with TRBJ2-5, with 7 positions matching TRBD1. With V trimmed by 5 bases and J by 0 bases, 9 bases remained unmatched. The CDR3 contains 16 residues. Germline V gene lookup returns CDR1 MDHEN and CDR2 SYDVKM. CDR3 sequence reads: CASSTRDSPYQETQYF. CDR3 bases: TGTGCCAGCAGTACCAGGGACAGCCCGTACCAAGAGACCCAGTACTTC.

The chain joins TRBV7-2 to TRBJ1-5; unclear D gene. The CDR3 extends over 16 amino acids. CDR1 is SGHTA and CDR2 is FQGNSA in the germline V gene. V lost 4 bases to trimming and J lost 2 bases, with 15 bases between them. The CDR3 nucleotides read TGTGCCAGCAGCTATTCGCAGGCCAATGGCAATCAGCCCCAGCATTTT. It translates to CASSYSQANGNQPQHF.